These T cell receptor beta chains were read from a single sample in a study of Ad26.COV2.S vaccination and SARS-CoV-2 variants. Assay: immunoSEQ multiplex PCR; the TCRdb copy retains only in-frame clones and omits some. This sample has about 350,000 clones, with roughly 84% found just once. The specimen was peripheral blood, collected in a trial of Ad26.COV2.S vaccine versus placebo. These receptors all come from a person aged 18-65 years who received the Ad26.COV2.S COVID-19 vaccine or a placebo. CDR3s include the opening cysteine and the closing phenylalanine or tryptophan. The D gene is left open where the match is weak. Size tells how often a clone was seen (once, few, many) or the class of an expanded clone, and some rows leave it out.

j_call | d_call | v_call | clone_size | cdr3_nt | cdr3_aa
TRBJ1-2 | . | TRBV19 | . | TGTGCCAGTAGTATTTCACAGGGCGGCCTCATGGGCTACACCTTC | CASSISQGGLMGYTF
TRBJ1-2 | . | TRBV27 | . | TGTGCCAGCAGGCGGCAGGCCGTAGTTGGCTATGGCTACACCTTC | CASRRQAVVGYGYTF
TRBJ2-5 | . | TRBV19 | . | TGTGCCAGTAGTATAGTTCGTCGGGGGCCCGACCCTATACAAGAGACCCAGTACTTC | CASSIVRRGPDPIQETQYF
TRBJ1-3 | . | TRBV3-1/TRBV3-2 | . | TGTGCCAGCAGCCAAGACAGGGTAGTCTCTGGAAACACCATATATTTT | CASSQDRVVSGNTIYF
TRBJ2-7 | TRBD1 | TRBV7-8 | . | TGTGCCAGCAGCTCCGAATACAGGGGATCCTACGAGCAGTACTTC | CASSSEYRGSYEQYF
TRBJ1-4 | . | TRBV12-3/TRBV12-4 | . | TGTGCCAGCAGTCGACATGAAAAACTGTTTTTT | CASSRHEKLFF
TRBJ2-7 | . | TRBV13 | once | TGTGCCAGCAGCGTGGGACCGGGCGACGAGCAGTACTTC | CASSVGPGDEQYF
TRBJ2-2 | . | TRBV6-6 | . | TGTGCCAGCAGTTACTCCGACAGGAACACCGGGGAGCTGTTTTTT | CASSYSDRNTGELFF
TRBJ1-2 | TRBD1 | TRBV6-5 | . | TGTGCCAGCAGTTATACGACAGGGACTAACTATGGCTACACCTTC | CASSYTTGTNYGYTF
TRBJ2-5 | TRBD1 | TRBV4-1 | few | TGCGCCAGCAGCCAAGGTGGGACAGGGGAGACCCAGTACTTC | CASSQGGTGETQYF
TRBJ2-1 | . | TRBV20-1 | . | TGCAGTGCTATGCAGTGGAATGAGCAGTTCTTC | CSAMQWNEQFF
TRBJ1-6 | TRBD1 | TRBV30 | . | TGTGCCTGGAAAAGGGACAGTTCCCCCTATAATTCACCCCTCCACTTT | CAWKRDSSPYNSPLHF
TRBJ2-7 | . | TRBV12-5 | . | TGTGCTAGTGGTTTAGAGGGCATCTTCGGGTACGAGCAGTACTTC | CASGLEGIFGYEQYF
TRBJ1-6 | . | TRBV30 | . | TGTGCCTGGAAGGGGTTCTATAATTCACCCCTCCACTTT | CAWKGFYNSPLHF
TRBJ1-1 | . | TRBV5-8 | . | TGTGCCAGCAGCAAACAGGGAGGAGAAGCTTTCTTT | CASSKQGGEAFF
TRBJ2-3 | . | TRBV29-1 | . | TGCAGCGTTGGTGAAATAGTAGATACGCAGTATTTT | CSVGEIVDTQYF
TRBJ2-1 | . | TRBV29-1 | once | TGCAGCGTGCCTCAAAGCGGCGATGAGCAGTTCTTC | CSVPQSGDEQFF
TRBJ2-2 | TRBD2 | TRBV9 | . | TGTGCCAGCAGCGTAGCTAGCGGGGGGAACACCGGGGAGCTGTTTTTT | CASSVASGGNTGELFF
TRBJ1-6 | . | TRBV7-9 | . | TGTGCCAGCAGCTCGGGGGGGGCTGCGGGATCACCCCTCCACTTT | CASSSGGAAGSPLHF